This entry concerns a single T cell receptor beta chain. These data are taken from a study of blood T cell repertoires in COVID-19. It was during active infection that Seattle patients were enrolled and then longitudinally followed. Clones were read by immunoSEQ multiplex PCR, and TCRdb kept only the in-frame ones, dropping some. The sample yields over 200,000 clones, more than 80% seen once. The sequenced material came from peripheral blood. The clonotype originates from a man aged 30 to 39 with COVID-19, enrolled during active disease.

CDR3 protein: CASSGLTTGYNSPLHF. DNA of the CDR3: TGCGCCAGCAGCGGGCTCACGACAGGCTATAATTCACCCCTCCACTTT. The chain has TRBV5-1 and TRBJ1-6; tentative D call: TRBD1 (6 bases). Trimming took 4 bases from V and 3 from J, leaving 14 bases between them. There are 16 residues in the CDR3. Looked up from germline, CDR1 is SGHRS and CDR2 is YFSETQ.